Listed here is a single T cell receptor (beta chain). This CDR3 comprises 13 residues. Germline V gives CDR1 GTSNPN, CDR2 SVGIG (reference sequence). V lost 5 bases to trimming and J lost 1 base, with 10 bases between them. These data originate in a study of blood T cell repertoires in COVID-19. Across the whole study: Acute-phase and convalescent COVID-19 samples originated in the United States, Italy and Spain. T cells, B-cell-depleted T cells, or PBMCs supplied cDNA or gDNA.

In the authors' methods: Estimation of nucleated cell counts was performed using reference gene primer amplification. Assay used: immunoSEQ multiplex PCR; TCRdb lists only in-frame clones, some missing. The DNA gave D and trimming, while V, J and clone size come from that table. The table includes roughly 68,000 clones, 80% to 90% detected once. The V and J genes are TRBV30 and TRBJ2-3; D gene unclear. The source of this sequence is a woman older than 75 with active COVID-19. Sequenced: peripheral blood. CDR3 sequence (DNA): TGTGCCTGGGCCAGTATGGGCACAGATACGCAGTATTTT. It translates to CAWASMGTDTQYF.